The source of this T cell receptor (beta chain) is a study of T-cell memory formation after mild COVID-19. Amplification by 5'RACE using constant-segment primers produced TCR alpha and TCR beta cDNA libraries that carried sample barcodes and UMIs. TCRdb re-called the 5' RACE reads with MiXCR, one entry per CDR3 protein. The sample includes about 310,000 distinct CDR3 sequences, approximately 16% seen only once; the top ten take roughly 23%. This clonotype was recorded a few times. Germline lookup yields CDR1 SGHTA and CDR2 FQGNSA. CDR3 size: 14 residues. Trimming removed 1 base from V and 1 base from J, with 6 bases in between.

The sample was PBMCs or a T cell subset sorted from them (not recorded which). This chain links TRBV7-2 with TRBJ2-3; tentatively, D is TRBD2 (5 bases). The clonotype was recovered from a man younger than 35 who had mild COVID-19 (a few samples of this study predate the infection). Cell type and time point are not known. The CDR3, as DNA: TGTGCCAGCAGCTTAGACGGGGGCACAGATACGCAGTATTTT. Its protein product is CASSLDGGTDTQYF.